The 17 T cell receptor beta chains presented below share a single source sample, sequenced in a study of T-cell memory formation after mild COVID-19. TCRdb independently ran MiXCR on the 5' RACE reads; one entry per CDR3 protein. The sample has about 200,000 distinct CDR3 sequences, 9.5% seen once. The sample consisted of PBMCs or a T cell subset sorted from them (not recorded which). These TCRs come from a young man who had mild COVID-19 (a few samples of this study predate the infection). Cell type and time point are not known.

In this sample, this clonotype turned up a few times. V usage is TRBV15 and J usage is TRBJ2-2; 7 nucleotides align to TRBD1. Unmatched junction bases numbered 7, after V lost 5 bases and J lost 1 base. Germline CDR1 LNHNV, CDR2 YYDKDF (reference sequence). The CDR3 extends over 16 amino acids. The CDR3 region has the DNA TGTGCCACCAGCCGGGACAGCGAAGGGAACACCGGGGAGCTGTTTTTT. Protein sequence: CATSRDSEGNTGELFF.

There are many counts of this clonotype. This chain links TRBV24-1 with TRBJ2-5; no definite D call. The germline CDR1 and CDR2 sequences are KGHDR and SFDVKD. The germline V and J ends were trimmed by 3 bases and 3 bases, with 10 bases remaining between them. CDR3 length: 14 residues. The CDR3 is CATSDPRREETQYF. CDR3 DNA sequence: TGTGCCACCAGTGATCCCCGACGGGAAGAGACCCAGTACTTC.

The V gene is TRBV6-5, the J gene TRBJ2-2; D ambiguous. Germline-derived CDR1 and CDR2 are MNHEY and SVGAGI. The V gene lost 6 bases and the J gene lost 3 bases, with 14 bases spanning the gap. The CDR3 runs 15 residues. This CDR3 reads CASSGGLPHTGELFF. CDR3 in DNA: TGTGCCAGCAGCGGTGGGTTGCCCCACACCGGGGAGCTGTTTTTT.

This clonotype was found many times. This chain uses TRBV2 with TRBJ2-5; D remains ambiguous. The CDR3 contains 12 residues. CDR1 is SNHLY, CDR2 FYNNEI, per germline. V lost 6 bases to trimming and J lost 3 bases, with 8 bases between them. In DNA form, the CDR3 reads TGTGCCAGCAGCTACTCCAAAGAGACCCAGTACTTC. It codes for CASSYSKETQYF.

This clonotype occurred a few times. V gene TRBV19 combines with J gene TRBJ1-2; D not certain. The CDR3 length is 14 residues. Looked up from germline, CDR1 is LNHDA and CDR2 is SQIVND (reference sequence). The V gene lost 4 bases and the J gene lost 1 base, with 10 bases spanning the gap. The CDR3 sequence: CASSRMTVNYGYTF. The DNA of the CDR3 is TGTGCCAGTAGTAGAATGACGGTTAACTATGGCTACACCTTC.

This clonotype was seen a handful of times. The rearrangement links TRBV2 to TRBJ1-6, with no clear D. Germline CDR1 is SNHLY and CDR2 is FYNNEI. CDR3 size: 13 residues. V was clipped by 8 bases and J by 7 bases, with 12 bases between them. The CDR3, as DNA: TGTGCCAGCTCTCGGGGAGGCAATTCACCCCTCCACTTT. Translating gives CASSRGGNSPLHF.

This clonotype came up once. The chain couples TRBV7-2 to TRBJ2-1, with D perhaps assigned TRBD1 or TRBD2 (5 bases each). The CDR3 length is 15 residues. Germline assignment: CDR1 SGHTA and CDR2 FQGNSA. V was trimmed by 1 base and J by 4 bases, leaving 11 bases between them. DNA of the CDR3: TGTGCCAGCAGCTTAGAGGCCGGGGCGTACAATGAGCAGTTCTTC. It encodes CASSLEAGAYNEQFF.

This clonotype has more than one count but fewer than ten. CDR3 bases: TGTGCCAGCAGCTCTTACAGAGGGAGGGGCAGCAAAGGGTACACTGAAGCTTTCTTT. It yields the protein CASSSYRGRGSKGYTEAFF. The chain couples TRBV7-9 to TRBJ1-1, with a weak D call TRBD1 (5 bases). The V end was cut by 4 bases, the J end by 3 bases, with 27 bases between. Germline V lookup: CDR1 SEHNR, CDR2 FQNEAQ (reference sequence). The length of the CDR3 is 19 residues.

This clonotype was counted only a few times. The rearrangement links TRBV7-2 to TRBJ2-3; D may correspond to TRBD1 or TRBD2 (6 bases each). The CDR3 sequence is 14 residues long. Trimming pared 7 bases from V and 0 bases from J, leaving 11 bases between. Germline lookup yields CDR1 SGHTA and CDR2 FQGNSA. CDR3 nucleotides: TGTGCCAGCAAAACGGGGGCTAGCACAGATACGCAGTATTTT. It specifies CASKTGASTDTQYF. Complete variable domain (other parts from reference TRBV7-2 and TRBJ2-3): GAGVSQSPSNKVTEKGKDVELRCDPISGHTALYWYRQSLGQGLEFLIYFQGNSAPDKSGLPSDRFSAERTGGSVSTLTIQRTQQEDSAVYLCASKTGASTDTQYFGPGTRLTVL.

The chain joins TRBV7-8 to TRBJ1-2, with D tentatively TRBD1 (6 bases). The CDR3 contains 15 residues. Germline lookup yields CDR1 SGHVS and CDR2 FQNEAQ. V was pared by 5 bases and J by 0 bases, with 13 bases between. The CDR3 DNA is TGTGCCAGCAGCGTAAGGACAGTTCCTAACTATGGCTACACCTTC. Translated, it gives CASSVRTVPNYGYTF.

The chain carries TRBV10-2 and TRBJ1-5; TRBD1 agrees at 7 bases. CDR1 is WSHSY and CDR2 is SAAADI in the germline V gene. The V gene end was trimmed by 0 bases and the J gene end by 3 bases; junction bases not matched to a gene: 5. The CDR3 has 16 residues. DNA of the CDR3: TGCGCCAGCAGTGAGTCGCTTGACAGGGACAATCAGCCCCAGCATTTT. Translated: CASSESLDRDNQPQHF.

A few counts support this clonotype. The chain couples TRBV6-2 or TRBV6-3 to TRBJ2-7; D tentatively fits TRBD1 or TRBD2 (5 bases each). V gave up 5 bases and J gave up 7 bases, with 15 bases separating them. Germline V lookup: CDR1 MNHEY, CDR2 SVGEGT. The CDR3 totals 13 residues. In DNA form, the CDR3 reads TGTGCCAGCAGTATGGGACGGACGGGAGAGCAGTACTTC. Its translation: CASSMGRTGEQYF.

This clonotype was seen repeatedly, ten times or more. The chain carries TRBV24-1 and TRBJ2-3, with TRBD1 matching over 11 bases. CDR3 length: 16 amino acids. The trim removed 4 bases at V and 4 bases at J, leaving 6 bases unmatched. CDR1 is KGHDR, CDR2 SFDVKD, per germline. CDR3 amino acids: CATSDLPGQGADTQYF. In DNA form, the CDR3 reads TGTGCCACCAGTGACTTGCCGGGACAGGGGGCAGATACGCAGTATTTT.

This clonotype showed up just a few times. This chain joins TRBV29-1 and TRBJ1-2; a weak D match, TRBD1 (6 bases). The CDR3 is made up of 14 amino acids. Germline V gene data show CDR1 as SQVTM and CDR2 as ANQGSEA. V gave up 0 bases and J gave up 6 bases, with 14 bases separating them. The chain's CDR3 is CSVEEGPRGDGYTF. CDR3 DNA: TGCAGCGTTGAAGAGGGGCCCAGGGGCGATGGCTACACCTTC.

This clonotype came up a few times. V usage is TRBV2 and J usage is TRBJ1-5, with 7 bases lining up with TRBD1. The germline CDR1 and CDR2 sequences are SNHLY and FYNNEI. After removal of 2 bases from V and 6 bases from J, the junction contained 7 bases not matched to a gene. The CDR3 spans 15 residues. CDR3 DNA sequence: TGTGCCAGCAGTGAACGACGACAGGGTATTCAGCCCCAGCATTTT. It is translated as CASSERRQGIQPQHF.

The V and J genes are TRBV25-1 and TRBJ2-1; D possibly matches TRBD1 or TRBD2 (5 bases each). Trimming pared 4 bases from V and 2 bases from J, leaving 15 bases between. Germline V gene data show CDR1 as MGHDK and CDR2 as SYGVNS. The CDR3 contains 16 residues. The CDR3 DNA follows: TGTGCCAGCAGTGGACATTCCGAGGGGCCCTACAATGAGCAGTTCTTC. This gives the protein CASSGHSEGPYNEQFF.

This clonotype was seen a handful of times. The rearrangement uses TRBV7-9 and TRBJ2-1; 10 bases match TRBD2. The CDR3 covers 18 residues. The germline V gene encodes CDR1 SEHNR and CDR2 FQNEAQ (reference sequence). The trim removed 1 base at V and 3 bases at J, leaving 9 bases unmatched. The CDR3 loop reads CASSLGAGGRGVYNEQFF. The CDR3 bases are TGTGCCAGCAGCTTAGGAGCGGGGGGGCGTGGTGTCTACAATGAGCAGTTCTTC.